Below, 8 T cell receptor beta chains from the same sample are listed, as sequenced in a study of T cell repertoires in cytomegalovirus infection. TCRdb re-called the reads through MiXCR, storing one row per CDR3 protein. The sample includes roughly 180,000 distinct CDR3 sequences, approximately 28% seen only once; the top ten take 30% to 40%. The sample taken for sequencing was PBMCs. The receptors derive from a human donor in good health (CMV status not recorded). Some clones in this sample may be carry-over from other donors' samples.

The sample holds a few counts of this clonotype. J is TRBJ1-4 and V is TRBV6-5, with D tentatively TRBD1 (6 bases). V lost 5 bases, J lost 7 bases, and 14 bases lay in between. CDR1 MNHEY and CDR2 SVGAGI come from the germline V gene. The CDR3 runs to 14 residues. CDR3 in amino acids: CASSPMTGSEKLFF. Here the CDR3 DNA reads TGTGCCAGCAGTCCAATGACAGGTTCTGAAAAACTGTTTTTT.

This chain joins TRBV6-1 and TRBJ1-1; D possibly corresponds to TRBD1 (6 bases). V was cut by 8 bases and J by 7 bases, with 23 bases left in between. CDR1 MNHNS and CDR2 SASEGT come from the germline V gene. The CDR3 is made up of 15 amino acids. In DNA form, the CDR3 reads TGTGCCAGCGGGGGGGCGCGTCTAATTGCGGGTGAAGCTTTCTTT. Translating gives CASGGARLIAGEAFF.

V is TRBV6-2 or TRBV6-3 and J is TRBJ2-3; D is unclear. CDR1 MNHEY and CDR2 SVGEGT come from the germline V gene. CDR3 length: 12 amino acids. V was cut by 6 bases and J by 8 bases, with 12 bases left in between. The chain's CDR3 is CASSMVPGTQYF. Written as DNA, the CDR3 is TGTGCCAGCAGCATGGTGCCAGGTACGCAGTATTTT.

In this sample, this clonotype turned up a few times. The rearrangement links TRBV29-1 to TRBJ1-1; D perhaps matches TRBD1 (5 bases). CDR1 and CDR2 from the germline V gene are SQVTM and ANQGSEA. Trimming took 6 bases from V and 11 from J, leaving 13 bases between them. The CDR3 extends over 10 amino acids. Here the CDR3 reads CSVGGLRAFF. The CDR3 DNA sequence: TGCAGCGTGGGGGGTCTTCGGGCTTTCTTT. The whole variable domain, remainder taken from reference TRBV29-1 and TRBJ1-1, is SAVISQKPSRDICQRGTSLTIQCQVDSQVTMMFWYRQQPGQSLTLIATANQGSEATYESGFVIDKFPISRPNLTFSTLTVSNMSPEDSSIYLCSVGGLRAFFGQGTRLTVV.

This clonotype was counted many times. This chain uses TRBV7-9 with TRBJ1-1, with D possibly being TRBD1 (5 bases). The germline V gene has CDR1 SEHNR and CDR2 FQNEAQ (reference sequence). The V end was cut by 4 bases, the J end by 6 bases, with 18 bases between. The CDR3 extends over 15 amino acids. CDR3 coding DNA: TGTGCCAGCAGCTCACTTGGGGGGGTTAGAGCTGAAGCTTTCTTT. Its protein is CASSSLGGVRAEAFF.

The V and J genes are TRBV12-3 or TRBV12-4 and TRBJ2-7; TRBD1 aligns across 10 bases. J gave up 2 bases and V 3 bases, and 1 base lay outside the gene matches. This CDR3 is 14 amino acids long. The CDR3 DNA reads TGTGCCAGCAGTTTCGGGACAGGGGCCTACGAGCAGTACTTC. Protein product: CASSFGTGAYEQYF.

This clonotype was found a few times. The CDR3 region has the DNA TGTGCCAGCAGCTTCTCTGGGGAGAACACTGAAGCTTTCTTT. Amino acids: CASSFSGENTEAFF. The J gene is TRBJ1-1, the V gene TRBV7-9; D remains ambiguous. This CDR3 is 14 amino acids long. Germline CDR1 reads SEHNR; CDR2 reads FQNEAQ (reference sequence). The V gene lost 3 bases and the J gene lost 1 base, with 9 bases spanning the gap.

This clonotype was seen ten or more times. The chain couples TRBV7-2 to TRBJ2-2; D may correspond to TRBD1 or TRBD2 (5 bases each). Germline V CDR1 and CDR2: SGHTA, FQGNSA. This CDR3 is built from 15 residues. Trimming cost V 6 bases and J 4 bases, with 15 bases left between them. CDR3 in DNA: TGTGCCAGCAGTTCAACCGGGACGGCCACCGGGGAGCTGTTTTTT. The encoded protein is CASSSTGTATGELFF.